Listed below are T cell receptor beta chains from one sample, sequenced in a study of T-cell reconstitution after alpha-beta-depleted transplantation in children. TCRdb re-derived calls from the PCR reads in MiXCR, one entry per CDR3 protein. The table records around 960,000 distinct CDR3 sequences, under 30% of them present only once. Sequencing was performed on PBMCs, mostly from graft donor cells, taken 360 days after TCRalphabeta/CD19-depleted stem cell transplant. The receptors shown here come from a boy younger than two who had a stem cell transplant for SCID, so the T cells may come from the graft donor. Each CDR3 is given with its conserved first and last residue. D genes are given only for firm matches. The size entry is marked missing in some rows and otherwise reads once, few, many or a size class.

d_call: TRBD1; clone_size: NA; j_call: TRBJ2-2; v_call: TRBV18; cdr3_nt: TGTGCCAGCTCACCGACAGGGGACGCGGACACCGGGGAGCTGTTTTTT; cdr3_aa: CASSPTGDADTGELFF
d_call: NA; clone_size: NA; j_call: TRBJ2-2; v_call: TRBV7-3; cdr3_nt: TGTGCCAGCAGCTTATTTTCAGGGAACGGGGAGCTGTTTTTT; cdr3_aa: CASSLFSGNGELFF
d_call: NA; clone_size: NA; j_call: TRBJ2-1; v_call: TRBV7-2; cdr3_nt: TGTGCCAGCAGCTCTAGGGGGGGGAGCGGTTGGTATGAGCAGTTCTTC; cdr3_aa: CASSSRGGSGWYEQFF
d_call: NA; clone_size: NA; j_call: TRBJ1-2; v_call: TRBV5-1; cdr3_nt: TGCGCCAGCAGCACCTGGGGAACAGAGGGCCATGGCTACACCTTC; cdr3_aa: CASSTWGTEGHGYTF
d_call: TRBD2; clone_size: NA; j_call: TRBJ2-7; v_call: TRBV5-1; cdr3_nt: TGCGCCAGCAGCCCTAGCGGGGGGGATTTGAAGCAGTACTTC; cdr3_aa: CASSPSGGDLKQYF
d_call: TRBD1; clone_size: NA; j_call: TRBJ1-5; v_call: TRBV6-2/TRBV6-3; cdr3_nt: TGTGCCAGCGGAAAGGGGACAGCGCCCGGACAGCCCCAGCATTTT; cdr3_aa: CASGKGTAPGQPQHF
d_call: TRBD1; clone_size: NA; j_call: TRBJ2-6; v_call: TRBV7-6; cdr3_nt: TGTGCCAGCAGCGATGGGACAGGGAACTCTGGGGCCAACGTCCTGACTTTC; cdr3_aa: CASSDGTGNSGANVLTF
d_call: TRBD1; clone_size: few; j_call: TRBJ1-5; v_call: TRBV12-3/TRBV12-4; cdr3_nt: TGTGCCAGCAGTGGGACAGGGGGCTTTCAGCCCCAGCATTTT; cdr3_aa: CASSGTGGFQPQHF
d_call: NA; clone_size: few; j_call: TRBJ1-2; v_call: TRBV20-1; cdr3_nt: TGCAGTGCTAGAGGGCGGGACGCTTCAAACTATGGCTACACCTTC; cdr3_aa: CSARGRDASNYGYTF
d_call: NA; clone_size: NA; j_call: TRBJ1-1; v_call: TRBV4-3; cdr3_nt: TGCGCCAGCAGCCAAGAAGTAGGGTGGATCGTAGCTTTCTTT; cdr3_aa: CASSQEVGWIVAFF
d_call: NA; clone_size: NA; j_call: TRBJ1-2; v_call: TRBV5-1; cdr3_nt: TGCGCCAGCAGCTTGCGGGCCAAAATGGGAGATGGCTACACCTTC; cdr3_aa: CASSLRAKMGDGYTF
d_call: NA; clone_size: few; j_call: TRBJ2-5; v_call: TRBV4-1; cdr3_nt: TGCGCCAGCAGCCAAGTCCTGGGAGAGACCCAGTACTTC; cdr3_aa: CASSQVLGETQYF
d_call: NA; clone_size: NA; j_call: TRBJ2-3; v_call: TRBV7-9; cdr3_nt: TGTGCCAGCAGCATTTTGCACCAGAGGGACAGCACAGATACGCAGTATTTT; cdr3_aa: CASSILHQRDSTDTQYF
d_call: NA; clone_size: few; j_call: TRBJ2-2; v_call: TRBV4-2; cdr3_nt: TGTGCCAGCAGCCAAGAATGGACAGCCGGGGAGCTGTTTTTT; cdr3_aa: CASSQEWTAGELFF
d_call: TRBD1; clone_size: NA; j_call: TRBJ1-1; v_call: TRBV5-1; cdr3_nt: TGCGCCAGCAGCTTACAGGGGTGGACCACTGAAGCTTTCTTT; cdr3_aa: CASSLQGWTTEAFF
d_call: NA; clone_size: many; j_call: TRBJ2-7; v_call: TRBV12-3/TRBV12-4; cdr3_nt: TGTGCCAGCAGCCAAGGGTCCTACGAGCAGTACTTC; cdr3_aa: CASSQGSYEQYF
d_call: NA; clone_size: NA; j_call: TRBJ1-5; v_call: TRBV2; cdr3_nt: TGTGCCAGCAGGGCTACAGGCTCCGGCAATCAGCCCCAGCATTTT; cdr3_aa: CASRATGSGNQPQHF
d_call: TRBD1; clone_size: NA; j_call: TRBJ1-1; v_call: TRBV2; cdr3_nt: TGTGCCAGCATCCGACAGGGAGCGAACACTGAAGCTTTCTTT; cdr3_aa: CASIRQGANTEAFF
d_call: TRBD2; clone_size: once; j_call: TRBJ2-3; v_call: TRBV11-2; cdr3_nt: TGTGCCAGCAGCTTAACCCTACTAGCGGAGCACACAGATACGCAGTATTTT; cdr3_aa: CASSLTLLAEHTDTQYF
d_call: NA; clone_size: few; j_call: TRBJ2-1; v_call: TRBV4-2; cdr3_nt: TGTGCCAGCAGCCAAGAAGCTAGCGCCTATGAGCAGTTCTTC; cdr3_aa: CASSQEASAYEQFF
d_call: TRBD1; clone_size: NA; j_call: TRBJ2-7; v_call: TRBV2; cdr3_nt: TGTGCCAGCAGTGAAAGAGGGACAGTCTCCTACGAGCAGTACTTC; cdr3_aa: CASSERGTVSYEQYF
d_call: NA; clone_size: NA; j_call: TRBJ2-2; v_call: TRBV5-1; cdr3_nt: TGCGCCAGCAGCTTGGATCCAGGGCCCCCCGGGGAGCTGTTTTTT; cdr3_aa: CASSLDPGPPGELFF
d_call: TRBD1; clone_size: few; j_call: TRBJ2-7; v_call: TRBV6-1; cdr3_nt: TGTGCCAGCAGATCTCCGGGACAGGCTTCAGAGCAGTACTTC; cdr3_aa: CASRSPGQASEQYF
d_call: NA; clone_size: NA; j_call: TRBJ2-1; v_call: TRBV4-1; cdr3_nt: TGCGCCAGCAGCCAAGAGTTGGGGGACTCCTACAATGAGCAGTTCTTC; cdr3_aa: CASSQELGDSYNEQFF
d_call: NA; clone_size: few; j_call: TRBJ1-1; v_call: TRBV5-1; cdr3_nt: TGCGCCAGCAGCTTGGCCAGCATTCCGAACACTGAAGCTTTCTTT; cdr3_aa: CASSLASIPNTEAFF
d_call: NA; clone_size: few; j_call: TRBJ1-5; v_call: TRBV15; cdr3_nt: TGTGCCACCAGCAGAGATCTACTCTGGGGAGGGGGTGGCAATCAGCCCCAGCATTTT; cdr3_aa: CATSRDLLWGGGGNQPQHF
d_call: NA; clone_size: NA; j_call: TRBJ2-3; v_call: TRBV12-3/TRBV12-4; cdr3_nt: TGTGCCAGCAGTTCGCTGGGGCTAGCGACAGATACGCAGTATTTT; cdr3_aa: CASSSLGLATDTQYF
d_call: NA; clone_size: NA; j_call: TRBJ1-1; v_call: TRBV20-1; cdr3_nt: TGCAGTGCCGGAAGCGTTCCAATGAACACTGAAGCTTTCTTT; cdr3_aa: CSAGSVPMNTEAFF
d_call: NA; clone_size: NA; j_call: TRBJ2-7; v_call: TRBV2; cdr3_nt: TGTGCCAGTTCCCAGACCTCTCGCGAGCAGTACTTC; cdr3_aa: CASSQTSREQYF
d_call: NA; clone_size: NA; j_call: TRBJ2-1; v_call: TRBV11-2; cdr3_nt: TGTGCCAGCAGCCCGATTAGCCCCCGAAGGGCCGTTGAAAATGAGCAGTTCTTC; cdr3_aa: CASSPISPRRAVENEQFF
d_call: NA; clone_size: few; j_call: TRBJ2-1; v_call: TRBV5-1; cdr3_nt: TGCGCCAGCAGCTTGGGACAGGCAACCTACAATGAGCAGTTCTTC; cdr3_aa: CASSLGQATYNEQFF
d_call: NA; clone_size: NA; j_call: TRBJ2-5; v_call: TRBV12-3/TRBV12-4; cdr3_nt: TGTGCCAGCAGTCGACCGGGCGAAAAAGAGACCCAGTACTTC; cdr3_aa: CASSRPGEKETQYF
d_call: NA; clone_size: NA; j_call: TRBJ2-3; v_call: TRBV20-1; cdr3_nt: TGCAGTGCTAGGGCCCTAGGGGTCGTCACAGATACGCAGTATTTT; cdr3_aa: CSARALGVVTDTQYF
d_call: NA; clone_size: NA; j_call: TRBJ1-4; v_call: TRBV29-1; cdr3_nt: TGCAGCGTTGCGGCAGTGGGGTTTAATGAAAAACTGTTTTTT; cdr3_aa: CSVAAVGFNEKLFF
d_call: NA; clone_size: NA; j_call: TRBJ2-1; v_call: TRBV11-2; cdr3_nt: TGTGCCAGCAGCCCAGACATCGGGTCCTACAATGAGCAGTTCTTC; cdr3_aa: CASSPDIGSYNEQFF
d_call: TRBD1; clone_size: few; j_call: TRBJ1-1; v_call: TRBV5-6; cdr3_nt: TGTGCCAGCAGCTCAACGGGACAGGGACTGAACACTGAAGCTTTCTTT; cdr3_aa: CASSSTGQGLNTEAFF
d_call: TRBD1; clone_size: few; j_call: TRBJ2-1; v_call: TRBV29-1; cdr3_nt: TGCAGCGTTGCAACACAGGGGAATGATGAGCAGTTCTTC; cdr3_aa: CSVATQGNDEQFF
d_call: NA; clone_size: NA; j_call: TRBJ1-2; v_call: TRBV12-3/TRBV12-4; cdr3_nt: TGTGCCAGCAGTTTAAATCCCGGGGCAGGCCATGGCTACACCTTC; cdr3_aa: CASSLNPGAGHGYTF
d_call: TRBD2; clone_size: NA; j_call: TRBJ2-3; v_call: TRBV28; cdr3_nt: TGTGCCAGCAGTTCCGGGGGGGTTTATACGCAGTATTTT; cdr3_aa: CASSSGGVYTQYF
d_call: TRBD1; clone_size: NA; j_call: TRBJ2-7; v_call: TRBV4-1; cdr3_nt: TGCGCCAGCAGCCAAGATCGGGCAGGGGGCGTGGACGAGCAGTACTTC; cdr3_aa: CASSQDRAGGVDEQYF